This T cell receptor (beta chain) was captured in a study of cytomegalovirus exposure and HLA in healthy donors. Study conclusions and caveats: Later analysis identified a missense DCLRE1C variant that was linked to TCR beta V- and J-gene trimming. TCR beta chains associated with HLA were, in a later analysis, more clonally expanded than equally common others. Reports indicate that TCR beta sequences accurately predicted the HLA-A and HLA-B alleles of most subjects.

This clone appeared a few times. Its target is not known. Nominally healthy donors provided the samples, though records likely missed some immune exposures. Both 60 Vbeta primers and 13 Jbeta primers went into the PCR. The data were produced by immunoSEQ multiplex PCR, yet TCRdb's version contains in-frame clones alone and is incomplete. Here the sample spans approximately 79,000 clones, under 80% being singletons. Trimming left V 1 base short and J 4 bases short, with 8 bases between. The CDR3 spans 14 residues. Germline V gene data show CDR1 as SEHNR and CDR2 as FQNEAQ (reference sequence). Sample: PBMCs. The gene calls are TRBV7-9 and TRBJ1-3; D perhaps matches TRBD1 (6 bases). This TCR was sampled from a male donor in good health and CMV-seropositive. CDR3 amino acids: CASSLGGQGNTIYF. The DNA of the CDR3 is TGTGCCAGCAGCTTAGGCGGACAGGGAAACACCATATATTTT.